Each of the 20 T cell receptor beta chains below was sequenced from the same sample in a study of low-dose radiotherapy and immunotherapy resistance in tumors. Alpha and beta chains were covered, as first-strand cDNA relied on TRAV- and TRBV-specific primers. The TCRs were subjected to amplification over about 19 PCR cycles employing a constant-region primer in conjunction with a V-primer adapter. TCRdb recomputed calls from the reads with MiXCR, one row per CDR3 protein. This table holds some 88,000 distinct CDR3 sequences, roughly a tenth found once. Regarding time point: before trial treatment. The source was PBMCs, collected before treatment. These receptors came from a male donor with prostate cancer.

The sample holds many counts of this clonotype. The J gene is TRBJ1-1, the V gene TRBV5-6; no definite D call. Germline values: CDR1 SGHDT, CDR2 YYEEEE. The CDR3 spans 13 residues. V was trimmed by 2 bases and J by 0 bases, leaving 5 bases between them. In nucleotides, the CDR3 is TGTGCCAGCAGCTTTACGGTGAACACTGAAGCTTTCTTT. Protein: CASSFTVNTEAFF.

This clonotype showed up many times. This chain links TRBV30 with TRBJ1-5; no definite D call. V lost 3 bases, J lost 7 bases, and 19 bases lay in between. Germline V gene data show CDR1 as GTSNPN and CDR2 as SVGIG (reference sequence). The CDR3 is made up of 15 amino acids. DNA for the CDR3: TGTGCCTGGAGCGCCGGAGATCACCCGGAACAGCCCCAGCATTTT. Translated: CAWSAGDHPEQPQHF.

This clonotype was found many times. The chain carries TRBV20-1 and TRBJ1-5; D unresolved. CDR1 and CDR2 from the germline V gene are DFQATT and SNEGSKA (reference sequence). The CDR3 is 12 residues long. The V end lost 3 bases, the J end lost 9 bases, and 12 bases lay between the germline ends. CDR3 sequence (DNA): TGCAGTGCTAGTCAGTCGGGGAGGCCCCAGCATTTT. Protein: CSASQSGRPQHF.

This clonotype was observed at least ten times. The rearrangement links TRBV19 to TRBJ1-6; D is uncertain. Germline values: CDR1 LNHDA, CDR2 SQIVND (reference sequence). The CDR3 contains 14 residues. The V gene lost 4 bases and the J gene lost 7 bases, with 11 bases spanning the gap. The CDR3 sequence is CASSNGQPNSPLHF. As DNA, the CDR3 is TGTGCCAGTAGTAATGGGCAGCCGAATTCACCCCTCCACTTT. Based on the CDR3 plus reference TRBV19 and TRBJ1-6, the full variable domain is DGGITQSPKYLFRKEGQNVTLSCEQNLNHDAMYWYRQDPGQGLRLIYYSQIVNDFQKGDIAEGYSVSREKKESFPLTVTSAQKNPTAFYLCASSNGQPNSPLHFGNGTRLTVT.

This clonotype has a handful of counts. V gene TRBV5-5 combines with J gene TRBJ2-7; the D gene is possibly TRBD1 (6 bases). This CDR3 comprises 14 residues. Germline V gene data show CDR1 as SGHKS and CDR2 as YYEKEE (reference sequence). V lost 4 bases and J lost 2, with 13 bases in between. CDR3 bases: TGTGCCAGCAGCCGACTGGGACAAGCCTACGAGCAGTACTTC. Protein sequence: CASSRLGQAYEQYF.

This clonotype was found many times. The V gene is TRBV4-3, the J gene TRBJ2-2; D might be TRBD2 (5 bases). Germline V gene sequence: CDR1 LGHNA, CDR2 YSLEER. The length of the CDR3 is 19 residues. Trimming cost V 2 bases and J 2 bases, with 21 bases left between them. The CDR3 sequence: CASSQSYPPPSLNTGELFF. The CDR3 DNA follows: TGCGCCAGCAGCCAATCGTACCCCCCCCCTAGCCTAAACACCGGGGAGCTGTTTTTT.

Points on this clonotype: A far larger clone is just one base off, so this is likely a read error. The V call is TRBV2, the J call TRBJ2-1; 10 bases are a match to TRBD1. This CDR3 has 14 amino acids. CDR1 and CDR2 from the germline V gene are SNHLY and FYNNEI. After removal of 7 bases from V and 10 bases from J, the junction contained 10 bases not matched to a gene. For the CDR3, the DNA is TGTGCCAGCAAGACAGGGGGCCTCTCCTACGAGCAGTTCTTC. Protein sequence: CASKTGGLSYEQFF. The entire variable domain, with the rest obtained from reference TRBV2 and TRBJ2-1, is as follows: EPEVTQTPSHQVTQMGQEVILRCVPISNHLYFYWYRQILGQKVEFLVSFYNNEISEKSEIFDDQFSVERPDGSNFTLKIRSTKLEDSAMYFCASKTGGLSYEQFFGPGTRLTVL.

This clonotype was counted only a few times. This rearrangement joins TRBV27 to TRBJ2-7, with 9 bases identical to TRBD2. From germline, CDR1 is MNHEY and CDR2 SMNVEV (reference sequence). The J segment lost 2 bases and the V segment lost 4 bases, leaving 3 bases of the junction unmatched. The length of the CDR3 is 14 residues. CDR3 DNA sequence: TGTGCCAGCAGTTCGCGGGAGGGTGCCTACGAGCAGTACTTC. It encodes CASSSREGAYEQYF.

This clonotype occurred many times. This chain uses TRBV7-7 with TRBJ2-1; D call uncertain. Trimming removed 0 bases from V and 4 bases from J, with 10 bases in between. This CDR3 has 15 residues. Germline assignment: CDR1 SSHAT and CDR2 FNYEAQ (reference sequence). CDR3 in amino acids: CASSLADGEYNEQFF. CDR3 nucleotide sequence: TGTGCCAGCAGCTTAGCGGACGGAGAATACAATGAGCAGTTCTTC.

This clonotype was picked up many times. The rearrangement uses TRBV5-5 and TRBJ2-2; D might be TRBD1 (6 bases). V lost 5 bases to trimming and J lost 2 bases, with 19 bases between them. The CDR3 totals 17 residues. CDR1 and CDR2 (germline): SGHKS, YYEKEE (reference sequence). CDR3 residues: CASSRTHTGTNTGELFF. The CDR3 DNA follows: TGTGCCAGCAGTCGAACCCACACAGGGACCAACACCGGGGAGCTGTTTTTT.

This clonotype was found many times. The genes are TRBV6-1 and TRBJ2-1; D may be TRBD1 or TRBD2 (7 bases each). Trimming left V 8 bases short and J 12 bases short, with 17 bases between. The CDR3 spans 12 residues. Per the germline V gene, CDR1 is MNHNS and CDR2 is SASEGT. The CDR3 region is CASHGTAGSQFF. CDR3 nucleotide sequence: TGTGCCAGCCACGGGACAGCGGGGTCGCAGTTCTTC.

This clonotype was found a few times. It differs at one base from a far larger clone, so likely a read error. The rearrangement links TRBV29-1 to TRBJ2-7; D is perhaps TRBD1 (6 bases). The CDR3 is 11 residues long. The germline gives CDR1 SQVTM, CDR2 ANQGSEA. CDR3 loop: CSPRRGNEQYF. CDR3 DNA: TGCAGTCCGCGCAGGGGCAATGAGCAGTACTTC.

This clonotype was detected ten times or more. Written as DNA, the CDR3 is TGTGCCAGCAGTTTACCACAGGGTAACAATGAGCAGTTCTTC. It codes for CASSLPQGNNEQFF. The chain couples TRBV28 to TRBJ2-1; a weak D match, TRBD1 (6 bases). This CDR3 spans 14 amino acids. Germline V CDR1 and CDR2: MDHEN, SYDVKM. V lost 2 bases, J lost 5 bases, and 10 bases lay in between.

This clonotype has at least ten counts. The chain couples TRBV7-6 to TRBJ1-1; D is uncertain. The V and J ends lost 1 base and 1 base respectively, with 7 bases between them. Germline-derived CDR1 and CDR2 are SGHVS and FNYEAQ. The CDR3 loop spans 14 amino acids. The CDR3 sequence: CASSLGRGNTEAFF. CDR3 nucleotides: TGTGCCAGCAGCTTAGGCAGAGGGAACACTGAAGCTTTCTTT.

The V gene is TRBV20-1, the J gene TRBJ2-1; 7 bases agree with TRBD2. CDR1 and CDR2 from the germline V gene are DFQATT and SNEGSKA (reference sequence). Trimming took 5 bases from V and 7 from J; bases not matched to a gene: 8. CDR3 length: 13 residues. DNA of the CDR3: TGCAGTGCTGTGGGGGAGGGCCCAAATGAGCAGTTCTTC. The encoded protein is CSAVGEGPNEQFF.

This clonotype has a count of ten or more. The V gene is TRBV6-6, the J gene TRBJ1-6; D remains ambiguous. The CDR3 is 14 amino acids. The germline V and J ends were trimmed by 6 bases and 7 bases, with 13 bases remaining between them. CDR1 MNHNY and CDR2 SVGAGI come from the germline V gene (reference sequence). The CDR3: CASSQIISNSPLHF. The CDR3 bases are TGTGCCAGCAGCCAAATAATATCGAATTCACCCCTCCACTTT.

Many counts were recorded for this clonotype. The V gene is TRBV4-2, the J gene TRBJ2-1; D is unclear. This CDR3 is 13 amino acids long. Trimming pared 7 bases from V and 4 bases from J, leaving 11 bases between. In germline, CDR1 is LGHNA, CDR2 YNFKEQ. Here the CDR3 reads CASTSVHYNEQFF. As DNA, the CDR3 is TGTGCCAGCACCTCCGTCCATTACAATGAGCAGTTCTTC.

This clonotype has ten or more counts. This chain joins TRBV7-8 and TRBJ2-7; 7 bases fit TRBD1. The CDR3 spans 14 residues. Per the germline V gene, CDR1 is SGHVS and CDR2 is FQNEAQ. The V segment lost 5 bases and the J segment 4 bases; nucleotides outside the gene matches: 8. The CDR3 protein is CASSPGDSRYEQYF. The DNA for the CDR3 is TGTGCCAGCAGCCCAGGGGACAGCCGATACGAGCAGTACTTC.

The sample holds many counts of this clonotype. This chain connects TRBV29-1 to TRBJ2-2; the D gene could be TRBD1 or TRBD2 (5 bases each). The CDR3 spans 15 residues. CDR1 SQVTM and CDR2 ANQGSEA come from the germline V gene. V lost 0 bases to trimming and J lost 8 bases, with 16 bases between them. The CDR3 sequence is CSVEDLGTASGELFF. The CDR3, as DNA: TGCAGCGTTGAAGATCTCGGGACGGCCTCTGGGGAGCTGTTTTTT.

This clonotype was counted ten times or more. The CDR3 sequence is CASRETDGSSPLHF. The CDR3 bases are TGTGCCAGCAGAGAGACAGATGGGAGTTCACCCCTCCACTTT. The chain recombines TRBV13 with TRBJ1-6; D is perhaps TRBD1 (5 bases). Germline V gives CDR1 PRHDT, CDR2 FYEKMQ (reference sequence). Trimming left V 6 bases short and J 9 bases short, with 15 bases between. There are 14 residues in the CDR3.